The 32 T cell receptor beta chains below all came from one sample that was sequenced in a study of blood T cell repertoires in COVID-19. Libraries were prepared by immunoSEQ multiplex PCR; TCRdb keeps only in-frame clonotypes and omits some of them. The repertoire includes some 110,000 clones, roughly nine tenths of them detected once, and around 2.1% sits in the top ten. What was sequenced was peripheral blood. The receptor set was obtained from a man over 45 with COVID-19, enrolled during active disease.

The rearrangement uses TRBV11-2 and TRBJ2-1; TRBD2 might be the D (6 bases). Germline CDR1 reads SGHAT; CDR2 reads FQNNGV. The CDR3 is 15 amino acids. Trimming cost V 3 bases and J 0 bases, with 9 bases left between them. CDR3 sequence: CASSLDGGSYNEQFF. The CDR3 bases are TGTGCCAGCAGCTTGGACGGGGGCTCCTACAATGAGCAGTTCTTC.

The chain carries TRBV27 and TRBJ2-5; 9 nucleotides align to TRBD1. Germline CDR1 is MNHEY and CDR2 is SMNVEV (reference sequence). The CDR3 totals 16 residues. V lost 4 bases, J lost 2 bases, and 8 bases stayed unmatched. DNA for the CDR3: TGTGCCAGCAGTTCCTCCACAGGGGGCTGGCAAGAGACCCAGTACTTC. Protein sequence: CASSSSTGGWQETQYF.

The CDR3 is CATSDGPGPYGYTF. For the CDR3, the DNA is TGTGCCACCAGTGATGGGCCAGGGCCTTATGGCTACACCTTC. The chain employs TRBV24-1 and TRBJ1-2; perhaps TRBD1 as D (5 bases). Germline V gene lookup returns CDR1 KGHDR and CDR2 SFDVKD. Trimming cost V 3 bases and J 5 bases, with 12 bases left between them. There are 14 residues in the CDR3.

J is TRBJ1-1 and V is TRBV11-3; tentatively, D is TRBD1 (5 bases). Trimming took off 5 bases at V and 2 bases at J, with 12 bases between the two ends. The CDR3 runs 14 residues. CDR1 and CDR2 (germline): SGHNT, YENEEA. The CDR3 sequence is CASSHGGTNTEAFF. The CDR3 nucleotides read TGTGCCAGCAGCCACGGGGGGACTAACACTGAAGCTTTCTTT.

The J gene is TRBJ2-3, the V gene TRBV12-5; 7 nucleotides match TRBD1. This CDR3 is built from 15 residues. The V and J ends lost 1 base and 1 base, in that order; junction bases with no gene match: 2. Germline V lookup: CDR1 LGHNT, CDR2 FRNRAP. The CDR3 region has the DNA TGTGCTAGTGGTTTGGGGACAGGAGGCACAGATACGCAGTATTTT. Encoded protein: CASGLGTGGTDTQYF.

CDR3 sequence reads: CATSRDQGSGNTIYF. The DNA of the CDR3 is TGTGCCACCAGCAGAGACCAGGGGTCTGGAAACACCATATATTTT. V gene TRBV15 combines with J gene TRBJ1-3; a possible D gene is TRBD1 (6 bases). The CDR3 sequence is 15 residues long. Per germline, CDR1 LNHNV and CDR2 YYDKDF (reference sequence). The ends were cut back, 0 bases at V and 1 base at J, with 7 bases in the middle.

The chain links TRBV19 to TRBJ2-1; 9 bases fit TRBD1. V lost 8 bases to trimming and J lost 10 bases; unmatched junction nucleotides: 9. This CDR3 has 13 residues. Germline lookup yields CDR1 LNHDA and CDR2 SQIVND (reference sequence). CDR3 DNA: TGTGCCAGTGCGCCGGGACAGGGTTTCGAGCAGTTCTTC. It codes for CASAPGQGFEQFF.

CDR3 sequence (DNA): TGTGCCAGCAGCATGACCACAGGGGAACACGAAAAACTGTTTTTT. It yields the protein CASSMTTGEHEKLFF. The chain carries TRBV5-4 and TRBJ1-4; 7 bases line up with TRBD1. With V trimmed by 4 bases and J by 8 bases, 11 bases remained unmatched. This CDR3 has 15 residues. Germline CDR1 is SGHNT and CDR2 is YYREEE (reference sequence).

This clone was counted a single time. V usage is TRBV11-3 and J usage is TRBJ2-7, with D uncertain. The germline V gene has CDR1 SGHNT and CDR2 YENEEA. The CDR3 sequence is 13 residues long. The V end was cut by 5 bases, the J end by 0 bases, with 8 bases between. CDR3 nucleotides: TGTGCCAGCAGCCCAAGACACTCCTACGAGCAGTACTTC. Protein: CASSPRHSYEQYF.

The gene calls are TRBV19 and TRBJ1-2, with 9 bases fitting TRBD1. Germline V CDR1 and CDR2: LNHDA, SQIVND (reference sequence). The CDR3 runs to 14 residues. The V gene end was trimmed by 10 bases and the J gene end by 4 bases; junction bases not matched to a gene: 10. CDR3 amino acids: CATTSGQGTYGYTF. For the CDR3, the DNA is TGTGCCACCACGTCGGGACAGGGAACCTATGGCTACACCTTC.

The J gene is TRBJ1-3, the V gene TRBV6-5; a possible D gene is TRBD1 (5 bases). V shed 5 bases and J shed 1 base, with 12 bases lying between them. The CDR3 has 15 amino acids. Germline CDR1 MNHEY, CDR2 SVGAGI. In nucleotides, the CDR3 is TGTGCCAGCAGTCCCGGGGGGGGATCTGGAAACACCATATATTTT. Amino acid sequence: CASSPGGGSGNTIYF.

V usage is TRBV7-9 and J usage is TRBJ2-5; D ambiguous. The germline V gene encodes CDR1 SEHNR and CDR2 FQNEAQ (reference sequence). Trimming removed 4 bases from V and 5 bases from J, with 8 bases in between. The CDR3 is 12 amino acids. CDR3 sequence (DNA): TGTGCCAGCAGCTCTGTACAGGAGACCCAGTACTTC. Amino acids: CASSSVQETQYF.

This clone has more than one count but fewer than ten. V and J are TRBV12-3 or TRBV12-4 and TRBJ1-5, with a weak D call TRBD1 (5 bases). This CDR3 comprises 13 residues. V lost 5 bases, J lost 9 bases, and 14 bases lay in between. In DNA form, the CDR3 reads TGTGCCAGCAGTGCCGGGGCCGGGAGGCCCCAGCATTTT. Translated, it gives CASSAGAGRPQHF.

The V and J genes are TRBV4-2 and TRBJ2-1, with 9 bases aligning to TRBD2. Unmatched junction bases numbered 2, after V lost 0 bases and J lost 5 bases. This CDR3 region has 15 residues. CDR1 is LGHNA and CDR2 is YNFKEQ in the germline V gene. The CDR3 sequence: CASSQDSGSNNEQFF. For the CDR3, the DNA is TGTGCCAGCAGCCAAGATAGCGGGAGCAACAATGAGCAGTTCTTC.

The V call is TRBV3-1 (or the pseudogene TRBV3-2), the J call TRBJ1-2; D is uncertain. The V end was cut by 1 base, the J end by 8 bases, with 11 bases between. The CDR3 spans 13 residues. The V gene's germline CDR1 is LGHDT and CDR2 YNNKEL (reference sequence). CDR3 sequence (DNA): TGTGCCAGCAGCCAAGTCAAATTCGGGGGCTACACCTTC. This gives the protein CASSQVKFGGYTF.

The CDR3 region has the DNA TGCACTTTAGCGGGGCAGGGCATTCAGTACTTC. The encoded protein is CTLAGQGIQYF. The gene calls are TRBV20-1 and TRBJ2-4; TRBD2 agrees at 8 bases. The CDR3 totals 11 residues. The V gene's germline CDR1 is DFQATT and CDR2 SNEGSKA (reference sequence).

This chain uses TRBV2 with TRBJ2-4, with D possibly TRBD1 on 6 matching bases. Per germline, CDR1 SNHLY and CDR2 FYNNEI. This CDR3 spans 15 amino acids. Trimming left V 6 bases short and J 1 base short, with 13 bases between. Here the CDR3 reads CASSNRAEAKNIQYF. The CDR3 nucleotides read TGTGCCAGCAGCAACAGGGCGGAGGCCAAAAACATTCAGTACTTC.

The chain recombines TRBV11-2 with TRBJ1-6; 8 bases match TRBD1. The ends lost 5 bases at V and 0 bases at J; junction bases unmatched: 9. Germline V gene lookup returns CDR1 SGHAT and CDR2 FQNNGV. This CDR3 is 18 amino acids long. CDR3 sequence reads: CASSARDRPYSYNSPLHF. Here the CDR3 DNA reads TGTGCCAGCAGCGCCCGGGACAGGCCCTACTCCTATAATTCACCCCTCCACTTT.

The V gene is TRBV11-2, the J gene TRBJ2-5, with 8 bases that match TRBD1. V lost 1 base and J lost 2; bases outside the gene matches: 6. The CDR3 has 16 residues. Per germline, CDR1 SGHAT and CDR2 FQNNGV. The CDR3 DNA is TGTGCCAGCAGCTTAGTATGGACAGGGCCGCAAGAGACCCAGTACTTC. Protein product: CASSLVWTGPQETQYF.

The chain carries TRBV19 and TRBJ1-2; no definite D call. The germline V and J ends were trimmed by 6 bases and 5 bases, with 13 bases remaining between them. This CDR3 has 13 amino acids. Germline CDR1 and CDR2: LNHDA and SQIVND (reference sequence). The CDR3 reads CASREGGLYGYTF. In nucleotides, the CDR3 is TGTGCCAGTAGGGAGGGAGGGCTGTATGGCTACACCTTC. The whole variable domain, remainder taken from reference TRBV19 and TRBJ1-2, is DGGITQSPKYLFRKEGQNVTLSCEQNLNHDAMYWYRQDPGQGLRLIYYSQIVNDFQKGDIAEGYSVSREKKESFPLTVTSAQKNPTAFYLCASREGGLYGYTFGSGTRLTVV.

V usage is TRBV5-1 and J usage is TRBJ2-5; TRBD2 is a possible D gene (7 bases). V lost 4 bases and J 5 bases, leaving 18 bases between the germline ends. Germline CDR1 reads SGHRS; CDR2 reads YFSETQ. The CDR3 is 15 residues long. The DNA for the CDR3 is TGCGCCAGCAGCAAACACCCAGGGAGGGGGGAGACCCAGTACTTC. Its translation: CASSKHPGRGETQYF. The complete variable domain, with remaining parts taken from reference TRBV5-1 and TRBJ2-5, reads KAGVTQTPRYLIKTRGQQVTLSCSPISGHRSVSWYQQTPGQGLQFLFEYFSETQRNKGNFPGRFSGRQFSNSRSEMNVSTLELGDSALYLCASSKHPGRGETQYFGPGTRLLVL.

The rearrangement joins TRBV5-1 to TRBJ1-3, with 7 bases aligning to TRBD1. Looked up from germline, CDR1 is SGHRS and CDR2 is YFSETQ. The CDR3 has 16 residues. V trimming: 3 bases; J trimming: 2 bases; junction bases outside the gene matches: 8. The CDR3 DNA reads TGCGCCAGCAGCTCCCGGACAGGCCCAACTGGAAACACCATATATTTT. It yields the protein CASSSRTGPTGNTIYF.

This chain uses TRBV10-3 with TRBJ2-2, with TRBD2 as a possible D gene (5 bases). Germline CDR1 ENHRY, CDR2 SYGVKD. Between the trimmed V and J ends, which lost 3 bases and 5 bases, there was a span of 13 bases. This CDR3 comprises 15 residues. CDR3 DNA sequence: TGTGCCATCAGTGACCTCGGGAAAGGGACCGGGGAGCTGTTTTTT. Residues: CAISDLGKGTGELFF.

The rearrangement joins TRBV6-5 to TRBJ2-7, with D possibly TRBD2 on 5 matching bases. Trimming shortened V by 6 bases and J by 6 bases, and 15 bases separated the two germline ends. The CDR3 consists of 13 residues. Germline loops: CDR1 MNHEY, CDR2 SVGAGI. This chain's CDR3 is CASRVGISGEQYV. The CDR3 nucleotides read TGTGCCAGCAGGGTCGGGATCTCCGGCGAGCAGTACGTC.

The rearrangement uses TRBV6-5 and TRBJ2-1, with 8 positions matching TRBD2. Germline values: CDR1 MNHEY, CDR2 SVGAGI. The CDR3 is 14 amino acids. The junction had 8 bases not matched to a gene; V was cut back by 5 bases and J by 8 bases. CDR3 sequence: CASSTETSAYEQFF. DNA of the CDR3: TGTGCCAGCAGTACCGAGACTAGCGCCTATGAGCAGTTCTTC.

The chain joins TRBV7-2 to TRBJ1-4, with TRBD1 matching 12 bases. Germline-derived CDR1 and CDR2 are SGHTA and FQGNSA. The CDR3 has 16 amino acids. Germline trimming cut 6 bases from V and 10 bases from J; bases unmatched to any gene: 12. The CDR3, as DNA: TGTGCCAGCAGGACCGGGACAGGGGGCTTTACGGGAAAACTGTTTTTT. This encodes CASRTGTGGFTGKLFF.

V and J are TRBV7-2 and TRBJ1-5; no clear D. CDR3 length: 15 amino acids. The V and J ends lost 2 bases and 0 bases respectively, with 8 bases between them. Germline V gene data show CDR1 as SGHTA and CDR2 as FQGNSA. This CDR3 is CASSLNPLSNQPQHF. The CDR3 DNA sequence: TGTGCCAGCAGCTTAAATCCACTTAGCAATCAGCCCCAGCATTTT.

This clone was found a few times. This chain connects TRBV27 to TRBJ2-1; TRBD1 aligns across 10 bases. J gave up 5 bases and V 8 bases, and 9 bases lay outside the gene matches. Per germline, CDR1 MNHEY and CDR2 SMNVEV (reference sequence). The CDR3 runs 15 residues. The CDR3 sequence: CASQRDRGLDNEQFF. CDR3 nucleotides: TGTGCCAGCCAGAGGGACAGGGGATTAGACAATGAGCAGTTCTTC.

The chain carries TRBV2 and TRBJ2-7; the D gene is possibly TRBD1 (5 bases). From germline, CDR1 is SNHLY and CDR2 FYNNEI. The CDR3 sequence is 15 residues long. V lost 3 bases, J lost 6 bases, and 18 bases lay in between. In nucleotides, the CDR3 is TGTGCCAGCAGTGAGTCAGGGTTGAAAAAAGGCGAGCAGTACGTC. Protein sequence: CASSESGLKKGEQYV.

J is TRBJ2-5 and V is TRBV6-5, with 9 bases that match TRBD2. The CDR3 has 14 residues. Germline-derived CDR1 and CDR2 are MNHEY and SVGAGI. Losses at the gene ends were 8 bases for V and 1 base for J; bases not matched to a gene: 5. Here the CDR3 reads CASDGGRAQETQYF. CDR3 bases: TGTGCCAGCGACGGCGGGAGGGCCCAAGAGACCCAGTACTTC.

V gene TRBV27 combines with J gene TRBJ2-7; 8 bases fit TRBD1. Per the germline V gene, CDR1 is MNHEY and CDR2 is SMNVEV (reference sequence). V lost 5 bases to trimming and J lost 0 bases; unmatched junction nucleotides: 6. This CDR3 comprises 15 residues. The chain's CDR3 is CASSPGQAPSYEQYF. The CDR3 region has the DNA TGTGCCAGCAGTCCGGGACAGGCGCCCTCCTACGAGCAGTACTTC.

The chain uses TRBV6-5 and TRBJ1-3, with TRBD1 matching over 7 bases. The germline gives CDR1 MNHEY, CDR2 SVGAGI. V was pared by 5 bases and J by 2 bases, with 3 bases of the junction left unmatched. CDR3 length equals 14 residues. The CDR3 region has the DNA TGTGCCAGCAGTCAGCAGGGGGCTGGAAACACCATATATTTT. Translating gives CASSQQGAGNTIYF.